The next 22 T cell receptor beta chains were all read from a single sample in a study of shared clonotypes between healthy human individuals. Profiled with immunoSEQ multiplex PCR; TCRdb holds only in-frame clones, not every one. There are around 510,000 clones in the sample; 95% to 97% occur only once, and about 0.064% lies in the top ten. The sequenced material came from naive CD4+ T cells sorted from blood. The sample's subset: CD45RA+ positively selected. The receptors shown here come from a woman aged 30 to 39 in good health.

V gene TRBV20-1 combines with J gene TRBJ1-1; 10 nucleotides align to TRBD1. The J segment lost 10 bases and the V segment lost 5 bases, leaving 4 bases of the junction unmatched. The CDR3 extends over 11 amino acids. The germline V gene encodes CDR1 DFQATT and CDR2 SNEGSKA (reference sequence). The CDR3 DNA reads TGCAGTGCTGGGACAGGGGTCGGAGCTTTCTTT. This translates into CSAGTGVGAFF.

The chain recombines TRBV2 with TRBJ2-2; TRBD2 matches 13 bases. Trimming removed 3 bases from V and 7 bases from J; junction bases left unmatched: 11. The CDR3 is 18 amino acids. The V gene's germline CDR1 is SNHLY and CDR2 FYNNEI. The CDR3 reads CASSETAGLAGINGELFF. The CDR3 DNA sequence: TGTGCCAGCAGTGAGACTGCGGGACTAGCGGGAATTAACGGGGAGCTGTTTTTT.

The V and J genes are TRBV5-4 and TRBJ2-5, with 12 bases aligning to TRBD2. The CDR3 consists of 16 residues. CDR1 SGHNT and CDR2 YYREEE come from the germline V gene (reference sequence). V lost 0 bases to trimming and J lost 6 bases; unmatched junction nucleotides: 6. The CDR3 bases are TGTGCCAGCAGCTTGGACTCTAGCGGGAGGGCTAAGACCCAGTACTTC. It codes for CASSLDSSGRAKTQYF.

This chain uses TRBV6-6 with TRBJ1-4, with D possibly being TRBD1 (5 bases). V lost 6 bases and J 5 bases, leaving 13 bases between the germline ends. This CDR3 spans 14 amino acids. Germline V gives CDR1 MNHNY, CDR2 SVGAGI (reference sequence). DNA of the CDR3: TGTGCCAGCAGCGCGACAGTTAAGAATGAAAAACTGTTTTTT. As protein: CASSATVKNEKLFF.

This clone occurred once. The chain carries TRBV5-1 and TRBJ1-2, with 7 bases aligning to TRBD1. Germline V lookup: CDR1 SGHRS, CDR2 YFSETQ. V trimming: 4 bases; J trimming: 7 bases; junction bases outside the gene matches: 7. The CDR3 length is 13 residues. The CDR3 nucleotides are TGCGCCAGCAGCCCAAGGGGGCCCGGTGGCTACACCTTC. It yields the protein CASSPRGPGGYTF.

This rearrangement joins TRBV30 to TRBJ1-2; D not certain. CDR1 and CDR2 (germline): GTSNPN, SVGIG (reference sequence). Trimming took off 0 bases at V and 4 bases at J, with 6 bases between the two ends. The CDR3 extends over 12 amino acids. The CDR3 nucleotides read TGTGCCTGGAGTGTATATGGCTATGGCTACACCTTC. This encodes CAWSVYGYGYTF.

The genes are TRBV10-3 and TRBJ2-3, with TRBD2 matching over 11 bases. The CDR3 extends over 14 amino acids. Germline loops: CDR1 ENHRY, CDR2 SYGVKD. The V gene end was trimmed by 6 bases and the J gene end by 6 bases; junction bases not matched to a gene: 5. The CDR3 bases are TGTGCCATCAGCACCGGGACTAGCGGTGATACGCAGTATTTT. It codes for CAISTGTSGDTQYF.

Remarks on this clone: The same CDR3 is also encoded by other DNA sequences in this sample. V gene TRBV7-8 combines with J gene TRBJ1-5, with D maybe TRBD1 (5 bases). The V end lost 1 base, the J end lost 5 bases, and 6 bases lay between the germline ends. This CDR3 has 13 residues. The germline CDR1 and CDR2 sequences are SGHVS and FQNEAQ. The CDR3 nucleotides are TGTGCCAGCAGCTTAGGGGGGGATCAGCCCCAGCATTTT. This gives the protein CASSLGGDQPQHF.

The gene calls are TRBV5-6 and TRBJ1-2; no reliable D call. Germline values: CDR1 SGHDT, CDR2 YYEEEE. The length of the CDR3 is 11 residues. V lost 1 base, J lost 8 bases, and 6 bases lay in between. The CDR3 protein is CASSLQEGYTF. As DNA, the CDR3 is TGTGCCAGCAGCTTGCAGGAAGGCTACACCTTC. The variable domain in full, with the rest retrieved from reference TRBV5-6 and TRBJ1-2, is DAGVTQSPTHLIKTRGQQVTLRCSPKSGHDTVSWYQQALGQGPQFIFQYYEEEERQRGNFPDRFSGHQFPNYSSELNVNALLLGDSALYLCASSLQEGYTFGSGTRLTVV.

Concerning this clone: Distinct nucleotide sequences in the sample also encode this CDR3. The J gene is TRBJ1-1, the V gene TRBV28; D unresolved. Germline CDR1 and CDR2: MDHEN and SYDVKM. This CDR3 has 12 amino acids. Trimming cost V 3 bases and J 4 bases, with 6 bases left between them. The CDR3 reads CASSLVGTEAFF. The CDR3 coding sequence is TGTGCCAGCAGTTTGGTAGGCACTGAAGCTTTCTTT.

The V gene is TRBV4-2, the J gene TRBJ2-1; 7 bases are a match to TRBD2. Germline CDR1 LGHNA, CDR2 YNFKEQ. The length of the CDR3 is 14 residues. V trimming: 3 bases; J trimming: 3 bases; junction bases outside the gene matches: 2. CDR3 nucleotides: TGTGCCAGCAGCCAGGGGACTAACTACAATGAGCAGTTCTTC. Translation gives CASSQGTNYNEQFF.

This chain uses TRBV5-1 with TRBJ2-5, with a possible D match to TRBD2 (7 bases). The germline V and J ends were trimmed by 7 bases and 5 bases, with 21 bases remaining between them. Germline values: CDR1 SGHRS, CDR2 YFSETQ. This CDR3 contains 15 residues. This chain's CDR3 is CASRTPAGAGETQYF. CDR3 nucleotides: TGCGCCAGCCGTACTCCGGCGGGGGCCGGGGAGACCCAGTACTTC.

The rearrangement joins TRBV29-1 to TRBJ1-3; D is unclear. The CDR3 contains 13 residues. CDR1 SQVTM and CDR2 ANQGSEA come from the germline V gene. V shed 7 bases and J shed 1 base, with 11 bases lying between them. The CDR3 region has the DNA TGCAGCGCCGTAAGGCAGTCTGGAAACACCATATATTTT. Its translation is CSAVRQSGNTIYF.

The V gene is TRBV5-1, the J gene TRBJ2-1, with 11 positions matching TRBD2. CDR1 and CDR2 (germline): SGHRS, YFSETQ. CDR3 length: 19 amino acids. V dropped 2 bases and J dropped 0; count of bases not matched to a gene: 10. The CDR3 DNA reads as TGCGCCAGCAGCTTAAGGACTAGCGGGCAAGTCCTCTCCTACAATGAGCAGTTCTTC. Its protein product is CASSLRTSGQVLSYNEQFF.

The chain couples TRBV29-1 to TRBJ1-4; weak D call: TRBD1 (6 bases). The germline V gene encodes CDR1 SQVTM and CDR2 ANQGSEA. Deletions cut 3 bases from V and 5 bases from J, with 13 bases between. This CDR3 has 14 residues. CDR3 sequence reads: CSVDLGQGNEKLFF. DNA of the CDR3: TGCAGCGTTGATTTAGGCCAGGGGAATGAAAAACTGTTTTTT. Looking up the rest from reference TRBV29-1 and TRBJ1-4 gives the full variable domain: SAVISQKPSRDICQRGTSLTIQCQVDSQVTMMFWYRQQPGQSLTLIATANQGSEATYESGFVIDKFPISRPNLTFSTLTVSNMSPEDSSIYLCSVDLGQGNEKLFFGSGTQLSVL.

V is TRBV7-9 and J is TRBJ2-4; possibly TRBD2 for D (6 bases). Germline assignment: CDR1 SEHNR and CDR2 FQNEAQ (reference sequence). The V end lost 5 bases, the J end lost 0 bases, and 14 bases lay between the germline ends. CDR3 size: 16 residues. CDR3 bases: TGTGCCAGCAGCCTCGGGAGCGGTCTAGCCAAAAACATTCAGTACTTC. This sequence encodes CASSLGSGLAKNIQYF.

The rearrangement uses TRBV7-9 and TRBJ2-5; 11 nucleotides agree with TRBD2. J gave up 11 bases and V 1 base, and 12 bases lay outside the gene matches. The CDR3 runs to 16 residues. Germline CDR1 is SEHNR and CDR2 is FQNEAQ (reference sequence). The CDR3 region has the DNA TGTGCCAGCAGCTTAGGCGAACTAGCGGGGGCTACGGGGCAGTACTTC. Its translation: CASSLGELAGATGQYF.

The chain links TRBV25-1 to TRBJ1-6, with unresolved D. CDR3 length: 13 residues. V lost 1 base to trimming and J lost 11 bases, with 9 bases between them. CDR1 and CDR2 from the germline V gene are MGHDK and SYGVNS. CDR3 in amino acids: CASSELTTTPLHF. In DNA form, the CDR3 reads TGTGCCAGCAGTGAATTGACGACAACACCCCTCCACTTT.

This chain uses TRBV6-1 with TRBJ1-5; D uncertain. The CDR3 contains 12 residues. Trimming cost V 7 bases and J 6 bases, with 10 bases left between them. CDR1 MNHNS and CDR2 SASEGT come from the germline V gene. The CDR3: CASMSLGQPQHF. Here the CDR3 DNA reads TGTGCCAGCATGTCTCTGGGTCAGCCCCAGCATTTT.

The rearrangement uses TRBV6-6 and TRBJ1-2; unclear D gene. Per the germline V gene, CDR1 is MNHNY and CDR2 is SVGAGI (reference sequence). The CDR3 contains 13 residues. Trimming left V 5 bases short and J 6 bases short, with 13 bases between. CDR3 region: CASSRGARDGYTF. Written as DNA, the CDR3 is TGTGCCAGCAGTCGGGGTGCGAGGGATGGCTACACCTTC.

The chain combines TRBV5-1 with TRBJ2-6; D gene unclear. This CDR3 comprises 18 residues. The V end lost 4 bases, the J end lost 0 bases, and 17 bases lay between the germline ends. Germline V gene data show CDR1 as SGHRS and CDR2 as YFSETQ. CDR3 in DNA: TGCGCCAGCAGCGTTGGACCCACCGGTTCCTCTGGGGCCAACGTCCTGACTTTC. This translates into CASSVGPTGSSGANVLTF.

The chain uses TRBV30 and TRBJ1-1; D is possibly TRBD1 (5 bases). The CDR3 has 13 residues. The germline gives CDR1 GTSNPN, CDR2 SVGIG (reference sequence). The V gene lost 1 base and the J gene lost 5 bases, with 11 bases spanning the gap. The DNA of the CDR3 is TGTGCCTGGAGTGGGCAGGGTGAGACTGAAGCTTTCTTT. Amino acid sequence: CAWSGQGETEAFF.